These 32 T cell receptor beta chains were sequenced from one sample in a study of T-cell memory formation after mild COVID-19. TCRdb re-called the 5' RACE reads through MiXCR, storing one row per CDR3 protein. Among 300,000 or so distinct CDR3 sequences listed, 16% were seen once. What was sequenced was PBMCs or a T cell subset sorted from them (not recorded which). All receptors come from a man between 18 and 35 years old who had mild COVID-19 (a few samples of this study predate the infection). Cell type and time point are not known.

There are a few counts of this clonotype. V is TRBV28 and J is TRBJ2-7; TRBD1 matches at 7 bases. The CDR3 loop spans 14 amino acids. The germline gives CDR1 MDHEN, CDR2 SYDVKM. The trim removed 6 bases at V and 6 bases at J, leaving 11 bases unmatched. The CDR3 nucleotides read TGTGCCAGCAGCCAGCCGGGACAGCGCTCCGAGCAGTACTTC. Translated, it gives CASSQPGQRSEQYF.

This clonotype was recorded a few times. The chain combines TRBV4-1 with TRBJ2-7; D is perhaps TRBD1 or TRBD2 (5 bases each). CDR3 length: 17 residues. Trimming pared 0 bases from V and 4 bases from J, leaving 19 bases between. CDR1 MGHRA and CDR2 YSYEKL come from the germline V gene. The CDR3 DNA reads TGCGCCAGCAGCCAAGACGGATGGGGCGGGCACCGGTACGAGCAGTACTTC. It codes for CASSQDGWGGHRYEQYF.

The sample holds a few counts of this clonotype. The chain uses TRBV18 and TRBJ2-1; tentatively, D is TRBD1 (6 bases). From germline, CDR1 is KGHSH and CDR2 LQKENI. The V end was cut by 3 bases, the J end by 4 bases, with 10 bases between. The CDR3 runs 14 residues. The CDR3 spells CASSPSQGYNEQFF. The CDR3, as DNA: TGTGCCAGCTCACCCTCACAGGGTTACAATGAGCAGTTCTTC.

This clonotype was seen only a few times. The chain links TRBV12-5 to TRBJ2-1; TRBD2 is a possible D gene (6 bases). This CDR3 is built from 18 residues. With 1 base removed from V and 0 bases from J, the gap between germline ends came to 16 bases. CDR1 is LGHNT, CDR2 FRNRAP, per germline. The CDR3 loop reads CASGLDDIRESSYNEQFF. In DNA, the CDR3 is TGTGCTAGTGGTTTGGACGACATCCGGGAGAGCTCCTACAATGAGCAGTTCTTC.

The sample holds a few counts of this clonotype. This chain connects TRBV11-3 to TRBJ2-3; 7 bases line up with TRBD2. The ends lost 5 bases at V and 4 bases at J; junction bases unmatched: 6. Germline-derived CDR1 and CDR2 are SGHNT and YENEEA. This CDR3 comprises 14 residues. The CDR3 sequence: CASSQGGVADTQYF. CDR3 sequence (DNA): TGTGCCAGCAGCCAGGGAGGGGTCGCAGATACGCAGTATTTT.

This clonotype was seen only a few times. The J gene is TRBJ1-2, the V gene TRBV5-4; 7 bases line up with TRBD1. Germline lookup yields CDR1 SGHNT and CDR2 YYREEE (reference sequence). The CDR3 has 14 residues. V was clipped by 2 bases and J by 7 bases; unmatched bases: 8. CDR3 sequence (DNA): TGTGCCAGCAGCTTCTTTTCAGGGGGAGGTGGCTACACCTTC. It encodes CASSFFSGGGGYTF.

The chain recombines TRBV29-1 with TRBJ1-1, with TRBD1 as a possible D gene (5 bases). The V and J ends lost 7 bases and 3 bases respectively, with 12 bases between them. Germline V gene sequence: CDR1 SQVTM, CDR2 ANQGSEA. CDR3 length equals 12 residues. As DNA, the CDR3 is TGCAGCGCCAGGGTCTCGGACACTGAAGCTTTCTTT. Translated, it gives CSARVSDTEAFF.

This sequence joins TRBV5-5 and TRBJ2-5, with D perhaps assigned TRBD1 or TRBD2 (5 bases each). This CDR3 is built from 14 residues. Looked up from germline, CDR1 is SGHKS and CDR2 is YYEKEE (reference sequence). Trimming stripped 7 bases from V and 1 base from J, with 14 bases between. CDR3 residues: CASAPGTSQETQYF. The CDR3 coding sequence is TGTGCCAGCGCTCCGGGGACCTCCCAAGAGACCCAGTACTTC.

This sequence joins TRBV6-2 or TRBV6-3 and TRBJ2-7; TRBD2 matches 7 bases. Germline loops: CDR1 MNHEY, CDR2 SVGEGT. V was clipped by 1 base and J by 6 bases; unmatched bases: 6. This CDR3 contains 14 residues. For the CDR3, the DNA is TGTGCCAGCAGTTACTGGGGGGGGATCGGCGAGCAGTACTTC. It specifies CASSYWGGIGEQYF.

The rearrangement joins TRBV11-2 to TRBJ2-7; weak D call: TRBD1 (5 bases). Germline V gene lookup returns CDR1 SGHAT and CDR2 FQNNGV. CDR3 length equals 13 residues. V was shortened by 4 bases and J by 2 bases, with 9 bases between the two germline ends. Here the CDR3 reads CASSSRQPYEQYF. Here the CDR3 DNA reads TGTGCCAGCAGCTCCCGACAGCCCTACGAGCAGTACTTC. The full variable domain, in which reference TRBV11-2 and TRBJ2-7 provide the parts outside the CDR3, is EAGVAQSPRYKIIEKRQSVAFWCNPISGHATLYWYQQILGQGPKLLIQFQNNGVVDDSQLPKDRFSAERLKGVDSTLKIQPAKLEDSAVYLCASSSRQPYEQYFGPGTRLTVT.

The gene calls are TRBV18 and TRBJ1-1; D uncertain. CDR3 length: 15 amino acids. The germline V and J ends were trimmed by 2 bases and 3 bases, with 13 bases remaining between them. In germline, CDR1 is KGHSH, CDR2 LQKENI. CDR3 in DNA: TGTGCCAGCTCACCAGAAGGACGATTGGACACTGAAGCTTTCTTT. Protein sequence: CASSPEGRLDTEAFF.

This chain links TRBV18 with TRBJ1-2, with TRBD1 matching over 7 bases. CDR1 and CDR2 from the germline V gene are KGHSH and LQKENI. The CDR3 consists of 14 residues. Trimming took 5 bases from V and 4 from J; bases not matched to a gene: 7. CDR3 sequence (DNA): TGTGCCAGCTCAATACAGGGGTCTGGCTATGGCTACACCTTC. It encodes CASSIQGSGYGYTF.

This clonotype has at least ten counts. The chain uses TRBV12-3 or TRBV12-4 and TRBJ2-7; weak D call: TRBD1 (6 bases). This CDR3 spans 13 amino acids. V was shortened by 6 bases and J by 3 bases, with 12 bases between the two germline ends. CDR3 nucleotides: TGTGCCAGCAGCAAGGACAGATACTACGAGCAGTACTTC. It translates to CASSKDRYYEQYF.

The genes are TRBV6-2 or TRBV6-3 and TRBJ2-2; no definite D call. V dropped 2 bases and J dropped 0 bases, with 10 bases sitting between them. Germline loops: CDR1 MNHEY, CDR2 SVGEGT. This CDR3 comprises 16 residues. The chain's CDR3 is CASSYVRTANTGELFF. As DNA, the CDR3 is TGTGCCAGCAGTTACGTCCGGACCGCGAACACCGGGGAGCTGTTTTTT.

This sequence joins TRBV5-1 and TRBJ1-2, with D maybe TRBD1 (6 bases). CDR3 length: 13 amino acids. V lost 3 bases, J lost 3 bases, and 9 bases lay in between. Per the germline V gene, CDR1 is SGHRS and CDR2 is YFSETQ. The CDR3 spells CASSSWTDYGYTF. The CDR3 region has the DNA TGCGCCAGCAGCTCCTGGACAGACTATGGCTACACCTTC.

There are many counts of this clonotype. The rearrangement joins TRBV7-3 to TRBJ2-2, with D perhaps matching TRBD2 (6 bases). With 2 bases removed from V and 7 bases from J, the gap between germline ends came to 11 bases. This CDR3 comprises 14 residues. Germline values: CDR1 SGHTA, CDR2 FQGTGA. The CDR3 region has the DNA TGTGCCAGCAGCTTATCGCGGGACGGCGGGGAGCTGTTTTTT. Its translation is CASSLSRDGGELFF.

The chain has TRBV5-5 and TRBJ1-6; no clear D. V dropped 3 bases and J dropped 2 bases, with 9 bases sitting between them. This CDR3 contains 15 residues. In germline, CDR1 is SGHKS, CDR2 YYEKEE (reference sequence). The CDR3 DNA follows: TGTGCCAGCAGCTCCACAAAAGCCTATAATTCACCCCTCCACTTT. This sequence encodes CASSSTKAYNSPLHF.

The chain is built from TRBV5-1 and TRBJ2-3; either TRBD1 or TRBD2 may fit D (6 bases each). Trimming cost V 4 bases and J 1 base, with 13 bases left between them. This CDR3 spans 15 amino acids. Germline-derived CDR1 and CDR2 are SGHRS and YFSETQ. This CDR3 is CASSETGAGTDTQYF. In nucleotides, the CDR3 is TGCGCCAGCAGCGAAACGGGGGCAGGCACAGATACGCAGTATTTT.

This clonotype has ten or more counts. The chain uses TRBV7-2 and TRBJ2-1; the D gene is possibly TRBD2 (6 bases). Trimming stripped 1 base from V and 3 bases from J, with 13 bases between. The CDR3 is 16 residues long. Germline lookup yields CDR1 SGHTA and CDR2 FQGNSA. The CDR3 coding sequence is TGTGCCAGCAGCTTAGTGGGCGGGGAGTACTACAATGAGCAGTTCTTC. It is translated as CASSLVGGEYYNEQFF.

There are many counts of this clonotype. V usage is TRBV6-5 and J usage is TRBJ2-1; 12 nucleotides match TRBD2. The CDR3 has 16 amino acids. V lost 4 bases, J lost 5 bases, and 6 bases stayed unmatched. The germline V gene encodes CDR1 MNHEY and CDR2 SVGAGI. The CDR3 nucleotides read TGTGCCAGCAGTTCCCCGACTAGCGGGGGCCACAATGAGCAGTTCTTC. Residues: CASSSPTSGGHNEQFF.

With respect to this clonotype: A junction end diverges from the germline sequence, so it may reflect a read error. CDR3 sequence reads: CASSGGRPYAF. Written as DNA, the CDR3 is TGTGCCAGCAGTGGCGGTAGACCCTACGCCTTC. The V and J genes are TRBV6-2 or TRBV6-3 and TRBJ2-7; no firm D call. The germline V gene has CDR1 MNHEY and CDR2 SVGEGT. The CDR3 totals 11 residues.

This clonotype appeared many times. The chain recombines TRBV27 with TRBJ1-1; D not certain. CDR1 and CDR2 from the germline V gene are MNHEY and SMNVEV (reference sequence). V shed 0 bases and J shed 7 bases, with 9 bases lying between them. The length of the CDR3 is 13 residues. Written as DNA, the CDR3 is TGTGCCAGCAGTTTATCTAAGTGGAATGAAGCTTTCTTT. Protein: CASSLSKWNEAFF.

V is TRBV7-2 and J is TRBJ2-5; the D is unclear. V was trimmed by 1 base and J by 2 bases, leaving 8 bases between them. The CDR3 is made up of 14 amino acids. The germline V gene has CDR1 SGHTA and CDR2 FQGNSA. CDR3: CASSLVRLQETQYF. The CDR3 DNA follows: TGTGCCAGCAGCTTAGTTAGGCTACAAGAGACCCAGTACTTC.

As regards this clonotype: Germline and junction disagree at one end, which may indicate a read error. This chain connects TRBV6-6 to TRBJ2-1, with 8 positions matching TRBD2. The CDR3 is made up of 11 amino acids. CDR1 is MNHNY and CDR2 is SVGAGI in the germline V gene (reference sequence). CDR3 protein: CASSTFSGATF. CDR3 DNA sequence: TGTGCCAGCAGCACCTTTAGCGGGGCGACCTTC.

The V and J genes are TRBV5-1 and TRBJ1-6; 9 bases match TRBD1. The V segment lost 5 bases and the J segment 7 bases; nucleotides outside the gene matches: 10. The CDR3 is 16 amino acids. The germline CDR1 and CDR2 sequences are SGHRS and YFSETQ. CDR3 sequence (DNA): TGCGCCAGCAGAACGGGACAGGGAAGGTACAATTCACCCCTCCACTTT. The encoded protein is CASRTGQGRYNSPLHF. The full variable domain, in which reference TRBV5-1 and TRBJ1-6 provide the parts outside the CDR3, is KAGVTQTPRYLIKTRGQQVTLSCSPISGHRSVSWYQQTPGQGLQFLFEYFSETQRNKGNFPGRFSGRQFSNSRSEMNVSTLELGDSALYLCASRTGQGRYNSPLHFGNGTRLTVT.

This clonotype was recorded once. This chain joins TRBV18 and TRBJ1-6, with D unresolved. This CDR3 region has 16 residues. Trimming removed 3 bases at V and 0 bases at J, with 9 bases between. Germline-derived CDR1 and CDR2 are KGHSH and LQKENI. The CDR3 is CASSPVGSSYNSPLHF. DNA for the CDR3: TGTGCCAGCTCACCTGTGGGGAGCTCCTATAATTCACCCCTCCACTTT. Supplemented by reference TRBV18 and TRBJ1-6, the full variable domain reads NAGVMQNPRHLVRRRGQEARLRCSPMKGHSHVYWYRQLPEEGLKFMVYLQKENIIDESGMPKERFSAEFPKEGPSILRIQQVVRGDSAAYFCASSPVGSSYNSPLHFGNGTRLTVT.

There are a few counts of this clonotype. The rearrangement joins TRBV7-9 to TRBJ1-5; D remains unclear. This CDR3 comprises 13 residues. V gave up 4 bases and J gave up 0 bases, with 4 bases separating them. Germline-derived CDR1 and CDR2 are SEHNR and FQNEAQ (reference sequence). CDR3 coding DNA: TGTGCCAGCAGCTCCACTAGCAATCAGCCCCAGCATTTT. Translated: CASSSTSNQPQHF.

The chain recombines TRBV6-5 with TRBJ1-3, with 9 bases fitting TRBD1. V shed 5 bases, J shed 6 bases, and the junction held 11 bases outside the gene matches. CDR3 length: 16 residues. Germline CDR1 and CDR2: MNHEY and SVGAGI. The CDR3 loop is CASSGYRGLSENTIYF. Here the CDR3 DNA reads TGTGCCAGCAGTGGATACAGGGGGCTTTCGGAAAACACCATATATTTT.

This clonotype has only a few counts. The J gene is TRBJ2-7, the V gene TRBV18, with D possibly called TRBD1 or TRBD2 (5 bases each). Germline CDR1 is KGHSH and CDR2 is LQKENI. The length of the CDR3 is 13 residues. V was pared by 5 bases and J by 2 bases, with 10 bases between. The CDR3 here is CASSEGRTYEQYV. In DNA form, the CDR3 reads TGTGCCAGCTCAGAGGGACGCACCTACGAGCAGTACGTC.

The sample holds many counts of this clonotype. The V and J genes are TRBV10-3 and TRBJ2-5; D call uncertain. The CDR3 spans 14 residues. V shed 4 bases and J shed 2 bases, with 11 bases lying between them. Germline CDR1 is ENHRY and CDR2 is SYGVKD. In DNA, the CDR3 is TGTGCCATCAGTGGAGGACCGAGACAAGAGACCCAGTACTTC. Amino acids: CAISGGPRQETQYF.

This clonotype came up a few times. J is TRBJ1-5 and V is TRBV21-1. TRBV21-1 represents a pseudogene. There are 12 residues in the CDR3. The CDR3 region is CASAGGNQPQHF. CDR3 DNA sequence: TGTGCCAGCGCAGGGGGCAATCAGCCCCAGCATTTT.

A few counts support this clonotype. The V gene is TRBV4-3, the J gene TRBJ1-4; 7 bases are a match to TRBD1. V was clipped by 0 bases and J by 7 bases; unmatched bases: 8. The CDR3 extends over 16 amino acids. Per germline, CDR1 LGHNA and CDR2 YSLEER. This CDR3 is CASSQDLARGVEKLFF. Here the CDR3 DNA reads TGCGCCAGCAGCCAAGATCTAGCCAGGGGGGTTGAAAAACTGTTTTTT.